These T cell receptor beta chains were read from a single sample in a study of blood T cell repertoires in COVID-19. Assay: immunoSEQ multiplex PCR; the TCRdb copy retains only in-frame clones and omits some. The sample lists over 200,000 clones; about 86% were seen once. Source material: peripheral blood. The receptors come from a middle-aged man with active or convalescent COVID-19. Both conserved end residues are part of each CDR3. Each record gives: clone size, D gene, V gene, J gene, CDR3 protein, CDR3 DNA. The D gene is left open where the match is weak. For some rows the clone size is stated as once, few or many, or as a class when expanded; others skip it.

>-|TRBD2|TRBV5-4|TRBJ2-3
CASSLGGLAGVDTQYF
TGTGCCAGCAGCTTGGGAGGGCTAGCGGGAGTAGATACGCAGTATTTT
>-|-|TRBV7-3|TRBJ1-1
CASSLRVDTEAFF
TGTGCCAGCAGCTTAAGAGTGGACACTGAAGCTTTCTTT
>-|TRBD1|TRBV19|TRBJ2-7
CASSAGGEQYF
TGTGCCAGTAGCGCAGGGGGCGAGCAGTACTTC
>-|TRBD1|TRBV2|TRBJ1-4
CASSDTGVDEKLFF
TGTGCCAGCAGTGATACAGGGGTGGATGAAAAACTGTTTTTT
>-|-|TRBV10-3|TRBJ1-1
CAISRGGGNTEAFF
TGTGCCATCAGTCGAGGGGGGGGGAACACTGAAGCTTTCTTT
>-|-|TRBV5-4|TRBJ1-1
CASSLPGTPEAFF
TGTGCCAGCAGCTTGCCCGGGACACCCGAAGCTTTCTTT
>-|TRBD2|TRBV4-2|TRBJ2-3
CASSQRETGGDVTDTQYF
TGTGCCAGCAGCCAAAGGGAGACGGGAGGAGATGTCACAGATACGCAGTATTTT
>-|-|TRBV6-5|TRBJ1-3
CASSSFGTRGNTIYF
TGTGCCAGCAGTTCTTTCGGGACAAGAGGAAACACCATATATTTT
>-|TRBD2|TRBV7-2|TRBJ2-3
CASSSQGLAGGSRGDTQYF
TGTGCCAGCAGCTCCCAGGGACTAGCGGGCGGTTCCCGTGGGGATACGCAGTATTTT
>-|TRBD2|TRBV15|TRBJ2-7
CATGGGESYEQYF
TGTGCCACCGGGGGGGGAGAGTCCTACGAGCAGTACTTC
>-|-|TRBV5-1|TRBJ1-2
CASSSTGLYGYTF
TGCGCCAGCAGCTCGACAGGTCTCTATGGCTACACCTTC
>-|-|TRBV4-1|TRBJ2-2
CASSQGDGGKNTGELFF
TGCGCCAGCAGCCAAGGGGACGGCGGGAAGAACACCGGGGAGCTGTTTTTT
>-|-|TRBV6-6|TRBJ1-3
CASSYPRQDSGNTIYF
TGTGCCAGCAGTTACCCCAGACAAGACTCTGGAAACACCATATATTTT
>-|TRBD2|TRBV3-1/TRBV3-2|TRBJ2-1
CASSRTSGGDEQFF
TGTGCCAGCAGTCGGACTAGCGGGGGTGATGAGCAGTTCTTC
>-|TRBD2|TRBV28|TRBJ2-7
CASTPRREYYEQYF
TGTGCCAGCACCCCCCGGCGGGAGTACTACGAGCAGTACTTC
>-|-|TRBV18|TRBJ1-2
CASSLPRDSGYTF
TGTGCCAGCTCACTACCCCGCGATAGTGGCTACACCTTC
>-|-|TRBV4-3|TRBJ2-7
CASSQGFGVRADEQYF
TGCGCCAGCAGCCAGGGTTTTGGAGTCAGGGCGGACGAGCAGTACTTC
>-|-|TRBV11-3|TRBJ1-1
CASSRRDTEAFF
TGTGCCAGCAGCCGGCGGGATACTGAAGCTTTCTTT
>-|TRBD1|TRBV11-2|TRBJ2-7
CASSLNPQWQGQDYEQYF
TGTGCCAGCAGCTTGAACCCCCAGTGGCAGGGACAGGACTACGAGCAGTACTTC
>-|-|TRBV14|TRBJ1-2
CASSPHEGGDYGYTF
TGTGCCAGCAGCCCACATGAGGGGGGGGACTATGGCTACACCTTC
>-|-|TRBV5-1|TRBJ2-1
CASSLVASAINEQFF
TGCGCCAGCAGCTTGGTCGCTAGCGCCATCAATGAGCAGTTCTTC
>-|TRBD2|TRBV6-2/TRBV6-3|TRBJ2-1
CASSYGVAGASGNEQFF
TGTGCCAGCAGTTACGGGGTAGCGGGGGCCTCGGGAAATGAGCAGTTCTTC
>-|TRBD2|TRBV5-5|TRBJ2-3
CASSLFGSGGADTQYF
TGTGCCAGCAGCTTGTTCGGGAGCGGGGGCGCAGATACGCAGTATTTT
>-|-|TRBV12-5|TRBJ2-3
CASGLVLIGQGTQYF
TGTGCTAGTGGTTTGGTACTGATAGGGCAGGGTACGCAGTATTTT
>-|TRBD2|TRBV19|TRBJ2-7
CASSIGNSGTYEQYF
TGTGCCAGTAGTATTGGAAATAGCGGGACCTACGAGCAGTACTTC
>-|TRBD1|TRBV20-1|TRBJ2-1
CSASPTGEQFF
TGCAGTGCTAGCCCGACAGGGGAGCAGTTCTTC
>-|-|TRBV14|TRBJ1-2
CASSREGNYGYTF
TGTGCCAGCAGCCGGGAGGGCAACTATGGCTACACCTTC
>-|TRBD2|TRBV11-2|TRBJ2-2
CASSLAGLAARNTGELFF
TGTGCCAGCAGCTTAGCAGGACTAGCGGCTAGGAACACCGGGGAGCTGTTTTTT
>-|TRBD1|TRBV30|TRBJ1-1
CAWRTGATEAFF
TGTGCCTGGAGGACAGGGGCCACTGAAGCTTTCTTT
>-|TRBD1|TRBV13|TRBJ1-2
CASSPGTGGGYTF
TGTGCCAGCAGCCCCGGGACAGGGGGCGGCTACACCTTC
>-|TRBD1|TRBV6-1|TRBJ1-2
CASSEPWDRAIYGYTF
TGTGCCAGCAGTGAACCCTGGGACAGGGCCATCTATGGCTACACCTTC
>once|TRBD1|TRBV18|TRBJ2-7
CASSDRGDWYEQYF
TGTGCCAGCTCCGACAGGGGTGACTGGTACGAGCAGTACTTC
>-|TRBD1|TRBV29-1|TRBJ2-5
CSYGQGEGETQYF
TGCAGCTACGGACAGGGCGAGGGAGAGACCCAGTACTTC
>-|TRBD1|TRBV18|TRBJ2-5
CASSPGVGQGRKETQYF
TGTGCCAGCTCACCGGGAGTGGGACAGGGCAGGAAAGAGACCCAGTACTTC
>-|-|TRBV19|TRBJ2-7
CASSISGGSGHEQYF
TGTGCCAGTAGTATCTCCGGCGGGTCTGGCCACGAGCAGTACTTC
>once|TRBD1|TRBV15|TRBJ1-2
CATSRDRLWDRGHGYTF
TGTGCCACCAGCAGAGATCGGTTATGGGACAGGGGGCATGGCTACACCTTC
>-|-|TRBV11-3|TRBJ1-1
CASSFSGTKMNTEAFF
TGTGCCAGCAGCTTCAGCGGGACTAAAATGAACACTGAAGCTTTCTTT
>-|TRBD2|TRBV11-1|TRBJ2-3
CASSLVLAGGADTQYF
TGTGCCAGCAGCTTGGTCCTAGCGGGAGGTGCAGATACGCAGTATTTT
>-|-|TRBV4-2|TRBJ1-1
CASSQATTGISNTEAFF
TGTGCCAGCAGCCAAGCTACCACAGGGATATCGAACACTGAAGCTTTCTTT
>once|TRBD2|TRBV7-9|TRBJ2-5
CASRMSGGQETQYF
TGTGCCAGCAGGATGTCGGGGGGACAAGAGACCCAGTACTTC
>-|-|TRBV19|TRBJ1-1
CATTGRTEAFF
TGTGCCACCACGGGGAGAACTGAAGCTTTCTTT
>-|-|TRBV7-2|TRBJ2-5
CASSLGFREEETQYF
TGTGCCAGCAGCTTAGGGTTTAGGGAGGAAGAGACCCAGTACTTC
>few|TRBD2|TRBV3-1/TRBV3-2|TRBJ2-2
CASSPLGLAEDTGELFF
TGTGCCAGCAGCCCCTTGGGGCTAGCGGAGGACACCGGGGAGCTGTTTTTT
>-|TRBD1|TRBV7-6|TRBJ1-1
CASSLNYRGEAFF
TGTGCCAGCAGCCTAAACTACAGGGGGGAAGCTTTCTTT
>-|TRBD2|TRBV27|TRBJ2-2
CASSPQGLAGVGELFF
TGTGCCAGCAGTCCTCAAGGACTAGCGGGAGTCGGGGAGCTGTTTTTT
>-|-|TRBV7-3|TRBJ1-2
CASSLDAQGNYGYTF
TGTGCCAGCAGCTTAGATGCGCAGGGGAACTATGGCTACACCTTC
>once|TRBD2|TRBV6-6|TRBJ2-5
CASRETSGGSWETQYF
TGTGCCAGCAGGGAGACTAGCGGGGGCTCTTGGGAGACCCAGTACTTC
>-|TRBD2|TRBV6-2/TRBV6-3|TRBJ2-7
CASSSLTSGVYEQYF
TGTGCCAGCAGTTCCTTAACTAGCGGGGTCTACGAGCAGTACTTC
>-|-|TRBV3-1/TRBV3-2|TRBJ2-3
CASSWTDTDTQYF
TGTGCCAGCAGCTGGACAGACACAGATACGCAGTATTTT
>once|TRBD2|TRBV11-3|TRBJ2-1
CASSPLAGVSYNEQFF
TGTGCCAGCAGCCCTCTAGCGGGAGTTTCGTACAATGAGCAGTTCTTC
>-|-|TRBV9|TRBJ2-2
CASSVVQESGELFF
TGTGCCAGCAGCGTAGTTCAGGAATCCGGGGAGCTGTTTTTT
>-|-|TRBV15|TRBJ1-1
CATSRALMNTEAFF
TGTGCCACCAGCAGAGCACTGATGAACACTGAAGCTTTCTTT
>-|-|TRBV27|TRBJ2-7
CASGLPGQMYEQYF
TGTGCCAGCGGCTTACCGGGACAAATGTACGAGCAGTACTTC
>-|-|TRBV2|TRBJ1-6
CASSEQWGQDSPLHF
TGTGCCAGCAGTGAACAGTGGGGCCAGGATTCACCCCTCCACTTT
>-|-|TRBV7-9|TRBJ1-2
CASSTSGIPGYTF
TGTGCCAGCAGCACCTCAGGGATTCCTGGCTACACCTTC